These 2 T cell receptor beta chains were all obtained from the same sample, sequenced in a study of blood T cell repertoires in COVID-19. Produced via immunoSEQ multiplex PCR; TCRdb's table is partial and in-frame only. The data hold 200,000 to 300,000 clones, with 85% to 90% observed a single time. Sequencing was carried out using peripheral blood. Receptors originate from a woman aged 40 to 50 who had recovered from COVID-19.

V usage is TRBV9 and J usage is TRBJ1-2, with 7 bases identical to TRBD1. Germline V gene sequence: CDR1 SGDLS, CDR2 YYNGEE. The length of the CDR3 is 15 residues. V gave up 0 bases and J gave up 4 bases; unmatched junction bases: 6. CDR3 in DNA: TGTGCCAGCAGCGTAGGACAGGGACCTAGCTATGGCTACACCTTC. Translated: CASSVGQGPSYGYTF.

The chain joins TRBV6-2 or TRBV6-3 to TRBJ1-5; 8 bases map to TRBD1. CDR3 length: 14 amino acids. Trimming at V came to 6 bases and at J to 6 bases, leaving 7 bases not matched to a gene. CDR1 is MNHEY and CDR2 is SVGEGT in the germline V gene. CDR3 sequence (DNA): TGTGCCAGCAGCACCAGGGGGCGCGGTCAGCCCCAGCATTTT. As protein: CASSTRGRGQPQHF.